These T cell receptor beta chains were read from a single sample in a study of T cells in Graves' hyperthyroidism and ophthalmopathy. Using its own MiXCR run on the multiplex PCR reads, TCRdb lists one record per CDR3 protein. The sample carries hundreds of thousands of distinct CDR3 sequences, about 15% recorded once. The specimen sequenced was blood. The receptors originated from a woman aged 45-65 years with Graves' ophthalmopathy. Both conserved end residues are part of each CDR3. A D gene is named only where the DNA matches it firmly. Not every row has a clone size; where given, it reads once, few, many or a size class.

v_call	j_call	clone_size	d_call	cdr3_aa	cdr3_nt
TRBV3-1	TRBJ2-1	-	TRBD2	CASSPGLASYEQFF	TGTGCCAGCAGCCCTGGACTAGCGAGCTATGAGCAGTTCTTC
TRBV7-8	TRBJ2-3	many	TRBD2	CASSTSGSKADTQYF	TGTGCCAGCAGCACTAGCGGGAGTAAGGCAGATACGCAGTATTTT
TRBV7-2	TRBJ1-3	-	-	CASSHTGNTIYF	TGTGCCAGCAGCCATACTGGAAACACCATATATTTT
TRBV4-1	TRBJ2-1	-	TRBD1	CASSRLQGYNEQFF	TGCGCCAGCAGCCGTCTACAGGGGTACAATGAGCAGTTCTTC
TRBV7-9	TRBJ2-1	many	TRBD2	CASSLVSGKSPNKVFF	TGTGCCAGCAGCTTAGTTAGCGGGAAGAGTCCCAATAAGGTGTTCTTC
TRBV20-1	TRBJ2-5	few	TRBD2	CSASDTSDQWGLETQYF	TGCAGTGCTAGCGATACTAGCGATCAATGGGGATTAGAGACCCAGTACTTC
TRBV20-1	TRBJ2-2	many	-	CSASIGRDTGELFF	TGCAGTGCTAGTATAGGCAGGGACACCGGGGAGCTGTTTTTT
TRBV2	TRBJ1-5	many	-	CASSVLKGGQPQHF	TGTGCCAGCAGTGTACTTAAGGGGGGCCAGCCCCAGCATTTT
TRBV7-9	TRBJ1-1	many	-	CASSRGRMNTEAFF	TGTGCCAGCAGCAGGGGACGTATGAACACTGAAGCTTTCTTT
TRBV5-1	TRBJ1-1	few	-	CASSGSGSSNTEAFF	TGCGCCAGCAGCGGGTCCGGCAGCTCGAACACTGAAGCTTTCTTT
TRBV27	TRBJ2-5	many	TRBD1	CASSQGTGSAETQYF	TGTGCCAGCAGCCAAGGGACAGGGTCGGCAGAGACCCAGTACTTC
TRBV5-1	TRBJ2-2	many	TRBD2	CASSFRTSGRENTGELFF	TGCGCCAGCAGCTTCCGGACTAGCGGGAGGGAGAACACCGGGGAGCTGTTTTTT
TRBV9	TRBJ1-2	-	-	CASSAETYGGYYGYTF	TGTGCCAGCAGCGCCGAGACTTACGGGGGTTACTATGGCTACACCTTC
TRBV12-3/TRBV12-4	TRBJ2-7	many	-	CASSEPRDGSTRQYF	TGTGCCAGCAGTGAGCCCCGGGACGGAAGTACGAGACAGTACTTC
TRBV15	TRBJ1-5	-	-	CATSRDLGRDSNQPQHF	TGTGCCACCAGCAGAGATCTGGGCAGGGATAGCAATCAGCCCCAGCATTTT
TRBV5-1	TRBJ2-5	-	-	CASSVESHQETQYF	TGCGCCAGCAGTGTGGAGTCCCACCAAGAGACCCAGTACTTC
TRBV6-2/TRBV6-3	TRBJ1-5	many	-	CASSYEAGFYQPQHF	TGTGCCAGCAGTTACGAAGCCGGCTTCTATCAGCCCCAGCATTTT
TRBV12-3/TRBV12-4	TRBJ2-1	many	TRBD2	CASSFGTSGKGLFF	TGTGCCAGCAGTTTCGGGACTAGCGGGAAAGGTTTGTTCTTC
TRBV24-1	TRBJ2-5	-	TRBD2	CATSDRTSGRPQETQYF	TGTGCCACCAGTGACCGGACTAGCGGGAGGCCTCAAGAGACCCAGTACTTC
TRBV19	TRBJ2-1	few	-	CASNEGRGGKYNEQFF	TGTGCCAGTAATGAAGGTCGAGGAGGTAAATACAATGAGCAGTTCTTC
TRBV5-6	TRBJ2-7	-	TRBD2	CASSLVRTSGSVHYEQYF	TGTGCCAGCAGCTTGGTACGGACTAGCGGGTCCGTCCACTACGAGCAGTACTTC
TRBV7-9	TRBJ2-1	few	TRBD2	CASSLVEGKGLAVYNEQLF	TGTGCCAGCAGCTTAGTAGAAGGGAAAGGACTAGCGGTTTACAATGAGCAGCTCTTC
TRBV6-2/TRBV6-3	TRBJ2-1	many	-	CASSSIGSSYNEQFF	TGTGCCAGCAGTTCGATCGGGAGCTCCTACAATGAGCAGTTCTTC
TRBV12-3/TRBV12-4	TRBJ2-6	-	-	CASSFASSGANVLTF	TGTGCCAGCAGTTTCGCGAGCTCTGGGGCCAACGTCCTGACTTTC
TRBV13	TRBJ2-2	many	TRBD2	CASSFRDYNGELFF	TGTGCCAGCAGCTTCCGGGACTACAACGGGGAGCTGTTTTTT
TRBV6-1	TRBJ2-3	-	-	CASSDWRTDTQYF	TGTGCCAGCAGTGACTGGCGCACAGATACGCAGTATTTT
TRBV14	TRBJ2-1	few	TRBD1	CASSQDTGGYEQFF	TGTGCCAGCAGCCAAGATACAGGGGGCTATGAGCAGTTCTTC
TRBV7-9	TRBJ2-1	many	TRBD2	CASSSTYLAGGKRREQFF	TGTGCCAGCAGCTCCACATACCTAGCGGGAGGGAAACGCCGTGAGCAGTTCTTC
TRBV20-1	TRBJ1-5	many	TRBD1	CSATGQGIGNQPQHF	TGCAGTGCTACAGGACAGGGCATTGGCAATCAGCCCCAGCATTTT
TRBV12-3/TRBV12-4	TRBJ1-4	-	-	CASTGRKVANEKLFF	TGTGCCAGCACCGGGAGAAAGGTGGCTAATGAAAAACTGTTTTTT
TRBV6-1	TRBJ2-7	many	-	CASMSIRNEQYF	TGTGCCAGCATGTCTATAAGAAACGAGCAGTACTTC
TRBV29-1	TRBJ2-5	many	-	CSVWNLASVEYF	TGCAGCGTTTGGAATCTAGCGTCAGTGGAGTACTTC
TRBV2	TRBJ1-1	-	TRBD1	CASRTSGGTEAFF	TGTGCCAGCAGGACCTCAGGGGGCACTGAAGCTTTCTTT
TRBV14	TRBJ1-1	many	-	CASSHWRTENTEAFF	TGTGCCAGCAGCCATTGGAGGACGGAGAACACTGAAGCTTTCTTT
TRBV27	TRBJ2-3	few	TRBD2	CASSLLAPLTDTQYF	TGTGCCAGCAGCTTACTAGCGCCCCTCACAGATACGCAGTATTTT
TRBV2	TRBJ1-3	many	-	CASGSSSGNTIYF	TGTGCCAGCGGCAGCAGCTCTGGAAACACCATATATTTT
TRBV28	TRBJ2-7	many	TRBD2	CATTPGLAESYEQYF	TGTGCCACCACACCGGGACTAGCGGAATCCTACGAGCAGTACTTC
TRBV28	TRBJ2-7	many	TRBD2	CASISTSGSIYEQYF	TGTGCCAGCATATCGACTAGCGGGAGTATCTACGAGCAGTACTTC
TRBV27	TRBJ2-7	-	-	CASSSDPRTTATGEQYF	TGTGCCAGCAGTTCCGACCCCCGGACGACAGCGACCGGCGAGCAGTACTTC
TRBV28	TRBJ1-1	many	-	CASEGGEGTEAFF	TGTGCCAGCGAGGGTGGGGAGGGCACTGAAGCTTTCTTT
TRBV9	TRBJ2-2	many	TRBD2	CASSVELAGSGELFF	TGTGCCAGCAGCGTAGAACTAGCGGGGAGCGGGGAGCTGTTTTTT
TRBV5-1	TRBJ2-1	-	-	CASSLQGNSYNEQFF	TGCGCCAGCAGCTTACAAGGGAACTCCTACAATGAGCAGTTCTTC
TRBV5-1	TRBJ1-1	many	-	CASSAQGSTEAFF	TGCGCCAGCAGCGCCCAGGGTTCCACTGAAGCTTTCTTT
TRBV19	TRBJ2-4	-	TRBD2	CASSKGLAKETLAKNIQYF	TGTGCCAGTAGTAAGGGACTAGCTAAAGAAACGCTAGCCAAAAACATTCAGTACTTC
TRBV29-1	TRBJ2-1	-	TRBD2	CSVVSLFGLAGLNEQFF	TGCAGCGTTGTAAGTTTATTCGGACTAGCGGGATTGAATGAGCAGTTCTTC
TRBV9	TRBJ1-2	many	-	CASSPLGGANGYTF	TGTGCCAGCAGCCCATTGGGGGGGGCGAATGGCTACACCTTC
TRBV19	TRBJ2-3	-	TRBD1	CASSIILQGSDTQYF	TGTGCCAGTAGTATAATCCTACAGGGGTCAGATACGCAGTATTTT
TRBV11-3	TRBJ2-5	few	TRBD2	CASSLGLAGTYQETQYF	TGTGCCAGCAGCTTGGGACTAGCGGGAACGTACCAAGAGACCCAGTACTTC
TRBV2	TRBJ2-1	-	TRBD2	CASIAGLTEQFF	TGTGCCAGCATAGCGGGACTAACTGAGCAGTTCTTC
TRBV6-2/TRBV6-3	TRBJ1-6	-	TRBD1	CASREQGAYSPLHF	TGTGCCAGCAGGGAACAGGGGGCTTATTCACCCCTCCACTTT
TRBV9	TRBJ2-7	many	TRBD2	CASSVDGTRSYEQYF	TGTGCCAGCAGCGTCGACGGGACTAGATCCTACGAGCAGTACTTC
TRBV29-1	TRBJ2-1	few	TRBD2	CSVETSGRAPYEQFF	TGCAGCGTTGAAACTAGCGGGAGGGCTCCATATGAGCAGTTCTTC
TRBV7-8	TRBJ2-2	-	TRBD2	CASSPSLAGVRTGELFF	TGTGCCAGCAGCCCATCACTAGCGGGAGTACGCACCGGGGAGCTGTTTTTT
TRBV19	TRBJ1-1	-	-	CASSIPTNTEAFF	TGTGCCAGTAGTATCCCGACGAACACTGAAGCTTTCTTT
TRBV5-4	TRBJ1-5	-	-	CASSLFSPKTVVGNQPQHF	TGTGCCAGCAGCTTGTTCAGTCCCAAGACTGTCGTTGGCAATCAGCCCCAGCATTTT
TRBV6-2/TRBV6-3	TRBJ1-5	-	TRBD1	CASRDTLPGTDYSNQPQHF	TGTGCCAGCAGAGACACCCTACCCGGGACAGACTATAGCAATCAGCCCCAGCATTTT
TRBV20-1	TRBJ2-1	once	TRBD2	CSALFSAGVGNEQFF	TGCAGTGCTCTCTTTTCTGCGGGAGTAGGCAATGAGCAGTTCTTC
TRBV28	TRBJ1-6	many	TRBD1	CASSPTGTGDPYNSPLHF	TGTGCCAGCAGTCCTACCGGGACAGGGGACCCCTATAATTCACCCCTCCACTTT
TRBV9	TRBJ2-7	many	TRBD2	CASSAGLAHEQYF	TGTGCCAGCAGCGCGGGACTAGCCCACGAGCAGTACTTC